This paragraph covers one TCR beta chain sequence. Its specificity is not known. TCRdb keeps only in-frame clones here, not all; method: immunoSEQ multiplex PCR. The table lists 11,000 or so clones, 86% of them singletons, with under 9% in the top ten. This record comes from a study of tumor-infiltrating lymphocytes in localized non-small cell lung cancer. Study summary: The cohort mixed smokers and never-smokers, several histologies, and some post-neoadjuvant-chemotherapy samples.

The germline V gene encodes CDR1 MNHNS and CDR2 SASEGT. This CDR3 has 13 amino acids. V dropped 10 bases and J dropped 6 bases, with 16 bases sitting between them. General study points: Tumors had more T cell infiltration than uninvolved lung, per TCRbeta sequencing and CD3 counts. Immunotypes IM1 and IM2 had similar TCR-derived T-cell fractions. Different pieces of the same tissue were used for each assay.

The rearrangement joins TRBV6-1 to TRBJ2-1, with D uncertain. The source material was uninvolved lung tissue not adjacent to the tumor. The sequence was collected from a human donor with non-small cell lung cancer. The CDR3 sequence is CATGLRGGNEQFF. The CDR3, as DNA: TGTGCCACCGGATTGAGAGGTGGCAATGAGCAGTTCTTC.